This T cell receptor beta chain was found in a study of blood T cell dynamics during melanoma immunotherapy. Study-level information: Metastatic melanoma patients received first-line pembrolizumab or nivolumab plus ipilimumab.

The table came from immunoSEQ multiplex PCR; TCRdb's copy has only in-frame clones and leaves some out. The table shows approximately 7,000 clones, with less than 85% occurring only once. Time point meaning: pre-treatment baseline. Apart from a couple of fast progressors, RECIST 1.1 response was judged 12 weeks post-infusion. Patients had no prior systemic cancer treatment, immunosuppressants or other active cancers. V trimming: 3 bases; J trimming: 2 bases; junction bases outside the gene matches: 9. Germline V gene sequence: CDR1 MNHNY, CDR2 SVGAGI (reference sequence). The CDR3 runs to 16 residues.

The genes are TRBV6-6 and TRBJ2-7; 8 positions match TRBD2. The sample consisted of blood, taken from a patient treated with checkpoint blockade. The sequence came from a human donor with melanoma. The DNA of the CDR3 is TGTGCCAGCAGTTATGGGTCGGGGGGGTCGACCTACGAGCAGTACTTC. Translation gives CASSYGSGGSTYEQYF.